The T cell receptor beta chain described here comes from a study of cytomegalovirus exposure and HLA in healthy donors. Overall study: Within the Caucasian-associated ancestry cluster were roughly 82% of the approximately 400 genotyped donors.

Both 60 Vbeta primers and 13 Jbeta primers went into the PCR. The table came from immunoSEQ multiplex PCR; TCRdb's copy has only in-frame clones and leaves some out. Found here are roughly 180,000 clones, 77% of them singletons; the top ten hold about 4%. Study-wide results and limits: One variant, a missense change in DCLRE1C, was linked in a later analysis to TCR beta V- and J-gene trimming. Differences between HLA loci emerged in a later analysis of TCR association rates, with DRB1 most and HLA-C fewest.

Remarks on this clone: Its specificity is unknown.

With 3 bases removed from V and 3 bases from J, the gap between germline ends came to 7 bases. The CDR3 covers 12 residues. Germline V gene lookup returns CDR1 SGHNT and CDR2 YYREEE (reference sequence). The source of this sequence is an older woman in good health and CMV-seropositive. The sequenced material came from PBMCs. The gene calls are TRBV5-4 and TRBJ2-7; D might be TRBD1 (5 bases). As DNA, the CDR3 is TGTGCCAGCAGCTCCGACAGCTACGAGCAGTACTTC. Translation gives CASSSDSYEQYF.